The next 27 T cell receptor beta chains were all read from a single sample in a study of shared clonotypes between healthy human individuals. TCRdb's copy holds only in-frame clones and misses some; the assay was immunoSEQ multiplex PCR. Of a few million clones in the sample, roughly 92% were seen once. The sequenced sample consisted of naive CD4+ T cells sorted from blood. Subset: CD45RA+ positively selected. These receptors came from a man between 18 and 29 years old in good health.

For this clone: Other DNA sequences in the same sample also yield this CDR3. The chain couples TRBV28 to TRBJ2-3; no firm D call. This CDR3 has 12 amino acids. Trimming left V 4 bases short and J 1 base short, with 3 bases between. Per the germline V gene, CDR1 is MDHEN and CDR2 is SYDVKM. The CDR3 DNA sequence: TGTGCCAGCAGTTCTGGCACAGATACGCAGTATTTT. Its translation is CASSSGTDTQYF.

The rearrangement uses TRBV30 and TRBJ1-1; D not certain. Germline V gives CDR1 GTSNPN, CDR2 SVGIG (reference sequence). With 1 base removed from V and 3 bases from J, the gap between germline ends came to 3 bases. The CDR3 runs to 11 residues. CDR3 residues: CAWSEHTEAFF. The CDR3 region has the DNA TGTGCCTGGAGTGAACACACTGAAGCTTTCTTT.

The V call is TRBV9, the J call TRBJ2-7; 7 nucleotides align to TRBD1. Unmatched junction bases numbered 7, after V lost 0 bases and J lost 4 bases. CDR1 and CDR2 (germline): SGDLS, YYNGEE. This CDR3 region has 15 residues. This CDR3 is CASSVEGGQSYEQYF. In DNA, the CDR3 is TGTGCCAGCAGCGTAGAAGGGGGACAGAGTTACGAGCAGTACTTC. Using reference TRBV9 and TRBJ2-7 for the parts outside the CDR3, the full variable domain is DSGVTQTPKHLITATGQRVTLRCSPRSGDLSVYWYQQSLDQGLQFLIQYYNGEERAKGNILERFSAQQFPDLHSELNLSSLELGDSALYFCASSVEGGQSYEQYFGPGTRLTVT.

This chain connects TRBV6-1 to TRBJ2-3, with D unclear. V lost 0 bases and J lost 9, with 16 bases in between. The CDR3 extends over 15 amino acids. The V gene's germline CDR1 is MNHNS and CDR2 SASEGT. The CDR3 loop is CASSEAGVPGTTQYF. In DNA, the CDR3 is TGTGCCAGCAGTGAAGCAGGCGTCCCAGGCACGACGCAGTATTTT.

Turning to this clone: Additional DNA sequences in this sample encode the identical CDR3. For the CDR3, the DNA is TGTGCCTGGGGGCCGGGAGATACGCAGTATTTT. It encodes CAWGPGDTQYF. This chain uses TRBV30 with TRBJ2-3; unclear D gene. The CDR3 sequence is 11 residues long. Germline V lookup: CDR1 GTSNPN, CDR2 SVGIG (reference sequence). The V end lost 5 bases, the J end lost 5 bases, and 8 bases lay between the germline ends.

The chain uses TRBV28 and TRBJ1-6; D gene ambiguous. The CDR3 runs to 14 residues. From germline, CDR1 is MDHEN and CDR2 SYDVKM. V dropped 8 bases and J dropped 6 bases, with 14 bases sitting between them. The CDR3: CASFPGIVNSPLHF. DNA of the CDR3: TGTGCCAGCTTTCCGGGGATCGTTAATTCACCCCTCCACTTT.

The rearrangement uses TRBV20-1 and TRBJ2-1; no clear D. Germline-derived CDR1 and CDR2 are DFQATT and SNEGSKA (reference sequence). V lost 6 bases and J lost 12, with 12 bases in between. This CDR3 is 10 amino acids long. Written as DNA, the CDR3 is TGCAGTGCAGTCAGAGGCTTGCAGTTCTTC. This codes for CSAVRGLQFF.

This clone was seen only once. The V call is TRBV10-2, the J call TRBJ1-4; maybe TRBD1 (6 bases). The V end was cut by 8 bases, the J end by 0 bases, with 13 bases between. Germline V gene data show CDR1 as WSHSY and CDR2 as SAAADI. This CDR3 spans 15 amino acids. DNA for the CDR3: TGCGCCAGCGGACTACAGGGTACAACTAATGAAAAACTGTTTTTT. Translating it yields CASGLQGTTNEKLFF.

J is TRBJ1-5 and V is TRBV30; 11 bases align to TRBD1. The CDR3 covers 16 residues. The germline V gene has CDR1 GTSNPN and CDR2 SVGIG (reference sequence). Trimming removed 0 bases from V and 5 bases from J; junction bases left unmatched: 6. The DNA for the CDR3 is TGTGCCTGGAGTGTATCGGGACAGGGGGGCCATCAGCCCCAGCATTTT. It codes for CAWSVSGQGGHQPQHF.

This chain uses TRBV28 with TRBJ2-7; possibly TRBD1 or TRBD2 for D (7 bases each). V lost 1 base and J lost 4, with 14 bases in between. This CDR3 is 15 amino acids long. CDR1 MDHEN and CDR2 SYDVKM come from the germline V gene. The CDR3 nucleotides are TGTGCCAGCAGTTTATCAGGGGGGGCATTATACGAGCAGTACTTC. Translating it yields CASSLSGGALYEQYF. The complete variable domain, with remaining parts taken from reference TRBV28 and TRBJ2-7, reads DVKVTQSSRYLVKRTGEKVFLECVQDMDHENMFWYRQDPGLGLRLIYFSYDVKMKEKGDIPEGYSVSREKKERFSLILESASTNQTSMYLCASSLSGGALYEQYFGPGTRLTVT.

The chain combines TRBV4-2 with TRBJ2-7, with D perhaps TRBD2 (5 bases). V was trimmed by 2 bases and J by 5 bases, leaving 16 bases between them. This CDR3 is 15 amino acids long. The germline gives CDR1 LGHNA, CDR2 YNFKEQ. The CDR3 coding sequence is TGTGCCAGCAGCCAAAGTAAGGGAGAACGGCACGAGCAGTACTTC. This codes for CASSQSKGERHEQYF.

About this clone itself: Relative to the germline gene, one junction end is altered; a read error may explain this. The chain couples TRBV19 to TRBJ1-5; perhaps TRBD1 as D (5 bases). The CDR3 is made up of 15 amino acids. Germline V gene data show CDR1 as LNHDA and CDR2 as SQIVND (reference sequence). CDR3 sequence reads: CASSKSGTDFPVLRF. The CDR3 bases are TGTGCCAGTAGTAAGTCCGGGACGGACTTCCCCGTTCTTCGTTTT.

The V gene is TRBV11-2, the J gene TRBJ2-1; the D gene is possibly TRBD1 (5 bases). The CDR3 runs 15 residues. The germline V and J ends were trimmed by 5 bases and 4 bases, with 15 bases remaining between them. Per the germline V gene, CDR1 is SGHAT and CDR2 is FQNNGV. This chain's CDR3 is CASSPSTAMYNEQFF. The DNA of the CDR3 is TGTGCCAGCAGCCCCTCGACAGCTATGTACAATGAGCAGTTCTTC. Combining the CDR3 with reference TRBV11-2 and TRBJ2-1 gives the whole variable domain EAGVAQSPRYKIIEKRQSVAFWCNPISGHATLYWYQQILGQGPKLLIQFQNNGVVDDSQLPKDRFSAERLKGVDSTLKIQPAKLEDSAVYLCASSPSTAMYNEQFFGPGTRLTVL.

CDR3 loop: CASSFPGGLGNQPQHF. The CDR3 bases are TGTGCCAGCAGTTTCCCAGGGGGATTAGGCAATCAGCCCCAGCATTTT. The chain uses TRBV28 and TRBJ1-5; 7 bases are shared with TRBD1. V was clipped by 3 bases and J by 2 bases; unmatched bases: 7. Germline V lookup: CDR1 MDHEN, CDR2 SYDVKM. The length of the CDR3 is 16 residues. Variable domain in full (rest from reference TRBV28 and TRBJ1-5): DVKVTQSSRYLVKRTGEKVFLECVQDMDHENMFWYRQDPGLGLRLIYFSYDVKMKEKGDIPEGYSVSREKKERFSLILESASTNQTSMYLCASSFPGGLGNQPQHFGDGTRLSIL.

CDR3 loop: CASSFGVDYGYTF. CDR3 DNA sequence: TGTGCCAGCAGCTTTGGGGTCGACTATGGCTACACCTTC. The rearrangement uses TRBV7-2 and TRBJ1-2; D is uncertain. The V gene lost 3 bases and the J gene lost 3 bases, with 8 bases spanning the gap. CDR3 length equals 13 residues. Germline loops: CDR1 SGHTA, CDR2 FQGNSA.

CDR3 loop: CASSQATAIQSYEQYF. The CDR3 bases are TGCGCCAGCAGCCAAGCTACCGCGATCCAATCCTACGAGCAGTACTTC. The V call is TRBV4-1, the J call TRBJ2-7; D call uncertain. Germline V gene lookup returns CDR1 MGHRA and CDR2 YSYEKL. CDR3 length: 16 residues. The V end was cut by 1 base, the J end by 1 base, with 14 bases between.

This clone has just one count. The V gene is TRBV5-5, the J gene TRBJ2-3; no clear D gene. V lost 0 bases to trimming and J lost 6 bases, with 11 bases between them. The CDR3 is 14 amino acids. Germline CDR1 SGHKS, CDR2 YYEKEE (reference sequence). CDR3 in DNA: TGTGCCAGCAGCTTGGGAGCGCCGCAGGATACGCAGTATTTT. It yields the protein CASSLGAPQDTQYF.

On this clone: This specimen includes other DNA sequences encoding the same CDR3. V gene TRBV2 combines with J gene TRBJ2-7; D gene unclear. There are 12 residues in the CDR3. Trimming left V 3 bases short and J 6 bases short, with 9 bases between. Germline values: CDR1 SNHLY, CDR2 FYNNEI. CDR3 residues: CASSESALEQYF. In DNA form, the CDR3 reads TGTGCCAGCAGTGAGTCCGCCCTCGAGCAGTACTTC.

The rearrangement uses TRBV5-1 and TRBJ1-1, with 10 nucleotides matching TRBD1. The J segment lost 1 base and the V segment lost 6 bases, leaving 3 bases of the junction unmatched. This CDR3 is built from 14 residues. CDR1 SGHRS and CDR2 YFSETQ come from the germline V gene. The CDR3: CASTWTGGNTEAFF. CDR3 coding DNA: TGCGCCAGCACCTGGACAGGGGGGAACACTGAAGCTTTCTTT.

The gene calls are TRBV30 and TRBJ1-2; possible D gene TRBD1, 6 bases. This CDR3 has 14 residues. With 2 bases removed from V and 2 bases from J, the gap between germline ends came to 12 bases. The germline V gene has CDR1 GTSNPN and CDR2 SVGIG (reference sequence). The CDR3 protein is CAWSLAGANYGYTF. The CDR3 DNA reads as TGTGCCTGGAGTTTGGCAGGGGCGAACTATGGCTACACCTTC. Based on the CDR3 plus reference TRBV30 and TRBJ1-2, the full variable domain is SQTIHQWPATLVQPVGSPLSLECTVEGTSNPNLYWYRQAAGRGLQLLFYSVGIGQISSEVPQNLSASRPQDRQFILSSKKLLLSDSGFYLCAWSLAGANYGYTFGSGTRLTVV.

The rearrangement links TRBV7-8 to TRBJ2-3, with D possibly matching TRBD2 (6 bases). The length of the CDR3 is 16 residues. Germline lookup yields CDR1 SGHVS and CDR2 FQNEAQ. V lost 4 bases to trimming and J lost 5 bases, with 19 bases between them. CDR3: CASSSFGSLTVDTQYF. DNA for the CDR3: TGTGCCAGCAGCTCATTCGGGAGCCTGACGGTAGATACGCAGTATTTT.

This chain joins TRBV6-1 and TRBJ2-3, with a weak D call TRBD1 (5 bases). Trimming stripped 5 bases from V and 3 bases from J, with 12 bases between. From germline, CDR1 is MNHNS and CDR2 SASEGT. This CDR3 has 14 residues. CDR3 sequence reads: CASSQSKGTDTQYF. DNA of the CDR3: TGTGCCAGCAGTCAAAGCAAGGGGACAGATACGCAGTATTTT.

CDR3 in DNA: TGTGCCAGCAGTCCCCGACAGGCCCTTGCAACTGAAGCTTTCTTT. Its protein product is CASSPRQALATEAFF. The chain couples TRBV6-5 to TRBJ1-1; D perhaps matches TRBD1 (6 bases). Deletions cut 5 bases from V and 5 bases from J, with 18 bases between. CDR3 length equals 15 residues. Per the germline V gene, CDR1 is MNHEY and CDR2 is SVGAGI.

The rearrangement uses TRBV5-1 and TRBJ2-3; TRBD2 is a possible D gene (6 bases). The CDR3 covers 15 residues. Germline V gives CDR1 SGHRS, CDR2 YFSETQ. Trimming left V 0 bases short and J 3 bases short, with 11 bases between. CDR3 region: CASSLGGKTTDTQYF. The CDR3 DNA reads as TGCGCCAGCAGCTTGGGCGGGAAAACGACAGATACGCAGTATTTT.

The gene calls are TRBV23-1 and TRBJ2-4; D may be TRBD1 or TRBD2 (6 bases each). TRBV23-1 falls under the ORF class, with uncertain function. The CDR3 loop spans 17 amino acids. V dropped 0 bases and J dropped 1 base, with 13 bases sitting between them. As DNA, the CDR3 is TGCGCCAGCAGTCAATCCCCCCGGGGGCTGGCCAAAAACATTCAGTACTTC. Its translation is CASSQSPRGLAKNIQYF.

J is TRBJ1-2 and V is TRBV28, with D possibly matching TRBD1 (6 bases). The V gene lost 4 bases and the J gene lost 8 bases, with 11 bases spanning the gap. This CDR3 has 12 residues. Germline lookup yields CDR1 MDHEN and CDR2 SYDVKM. CDR3 region: CASSYRDYGYTF. DNA for the CDR3: TGTGCCAGCAGTTACAGGGATTACGGCTACACCTTC.

J is TRBJ1-2 and V is TRBV2, with TRBD1 matching 9 bases. The CDR3 sequence is 16 residues long. Germline V lookup: CDR1 SNHLY, CDR2 FYNNEI. The junction had 8 bases not matched to a gene; V was cut back by 2 bases and J by 4 bases. In nucleotides, the CDR3 is TGTGCCAGCAGTGAAAAGGGGACAGGGAAGGTCTATGGCTACACCTTC. Residues: CASSEKGTGKVYGYTF.